Shown below are 21 T cell receptor beta chains from a single sample sequenced in a study of breast tumors, draining lymph nodes, adjacent tissues. Axillary draining lymph nodes of breast cancer patients supplied the node samples. From the multiplex PCR reads, TCRdb called clonotypes with MiXCR, one entry per CDR3 protein. This sample has more than 250,000 distinct CDR3 sequences; about 33% occur once, and the top ten carry 0.85% to 1.2%. Sequencing was carried out using axillary lymph node tissue. All receptors derive from a female donor with breast cancer. Some clones in this sample may be carry-over from other donors' samples.

This clonotype was found many times. An end of the junction differs from the germline gene, which may be a read error. V gene TRBV7-9 combines with J gene TRBJ2-2; D is perhaps TRBD2 (6 bases). CDR1 is SEHNR, CDR2 FQNEAQ, per germline (reference sequence). CDR3 length: 15 residues. CDR3: CASSLATLDTGELFF. CDR3 DNA: TGTGCCAGCAGCCTAGCGACTCTAGACACCGGGGAGCTGTTTTTT.

The table lists this clonotype with a few counts. The rearrangement joins TRBV10-3 to TRBJ2-3; D might be TRBD1 (5 bases). This CDR3 is built from 15 residues. V shed 3 bases and J shed 3 bases, with 13 bases lying between them. The germline CDR1 and CDR2 sequences are ENHRY and SYGVKD. This chain's CDR3 is CAISDNRLGTDTQYF. CDR3 DNA: TGTGCCATCAGTGATAACAGGTTGGGAACAGATACGCAGTATTTT.

The chain carries TRBV6-2 or TRBV6-3 and TRBJ1-5; TRBD1 might be the D (6 bases). The V end was cut by 6 bases, the J end by 1 base, with 19 bases between. The V gene's germline CDR1 is MNHEY and CDR2 SVGEGT. This CDR3 contains 17 residues. This CDR3 is CASRLPVGGGSNQPQHF. The CDR3 DNA sequence: TGTGCCAGCAGGTTACCGGTAGGGGGTGGGAGCAATCAGCCCCAGCATTTT.

Concerning this clonotype itself: Without the conserved terminal phenylalanine or tryptophan, this CDR3 likely stems from a read error. This sequence joins TRBV7-2 and TRBJ2-5, with 9 bases aligning to TRBD2. CDR1 and CDR2 from the germline V gene are SGHTA and FQGNSA. The CDR3 runs 14 residues. The chain's CDR3 is CASSLAGQQGTQYL. The CDR3 coding sequence is TGTGCCAGCAGCCTAGCGGGACAGCAAGGGACCCAGTACCTC.

Notes on this clonotype: Just one base apart from a much larger clone, this may be a read error. CDR3 nucleotide sequence: TGCGCCCGCAGAAAGGGCCAAAGCGGGAGTTACGAGCAGTACTTC. This translates into CARRKGQSGSYEQYF. The genes are TRBV4-1 and TRBJ2-7; 8 bases fit TRBD2. Germline values: CDR1 MGHRA, CDR2 YSYEKL. This CDR3 spans 15 amino acids.

This clonotype has a count of ten or more. The chain couples TRBV5-1 to TRBJ2-7; unclear D gene. The V end was cut by 6 bases, the J end by 4 bases, with 14 bases between. This CDR3 is 13 amino acids long. CDR1 is SGHRS, CDR2 YFSETQ, per germline. CDR3 region: CASKAQPLYEQYF. The CDR3 nucleotides read TGCGCCAGCAAGGCACAGCCCTTATACGAGCAGTACTTC.

The V call is TRBV6-2 or TRBV6-3, the J call TRBJ2-7; 10 bases are a match to TRBD2. The CDR3 totals 17 residues. V lost 2 bases to trimming and J lost 4 bases; unmatched junction nucleotides: 11. The V gene's germline CDR1 is MNHEY and CDR2 SVGEGT. The CDR3 loop reads CASSYPPTSGNIYEQYF. The DNA of the CDR3 is TGTGCCAGCAGTTACCCCCCCACTAGCGGGAACATATACGAGCAGTACTTC.

This clonotype has at least ten counts. The gene calls are TRBV30 and TRBJ1-6, with D maybe TRBD1 (6 bases). The germline V gene encodes CDR1 GTSNPN and CDR2 SVGIG (reference sequence). V lost 0 bases and J 7 bases, leaving 10 bases between the germline ends. The CDR3 runs to 14 residues. CDR3 loop: CAWSVGQMNSPLHF. Written as DNA, the CDR3 is TGTGCCTGGAGTGTAGGACAGATGAATTCACCCCTCCACTTT. The full variable domain, its missing parts supplied by reference TRBV30 and TRBJ1-6, is SQTIHQWPATLVQPVGSPLSLECTVEGTSNPNLYWYRQAAGRGLQLLFYSVGIGQISSEVPQNLSASRPQDRQFILSSKKLLLSDSGFYLCAWSVGQMNSPLHFGNGTRLTVT.

In its sample, this clonotype was seen a few times. V usage is TRBV18 and J usage is TRBJ1-4; tentatively, D is TRBD1 (6 bases). The germline V and J ends were trimmed by 1 base and 8 bases, with 14 bases remaining between them. Germline V lookup: CDR1 KGHSH, CDR2 LQKENI. The CDR3 extends over 15 amino acids. In DNA form, the CDR3 reads TGTGCCAGCTCACCACAGGGGGGCGCGCAGGAAAAACTGTTTTTT. Translated, it gives CASSPQGGAQEKLFF.

This clonotype appeared many times. At one of its ends the junction is not consistent with the germline gene, which may arise from a read error. V and J are TRBV19 and TRBJ2-5, with no clear D. CDR3 length: 12 residues. From germline, CDR1 is LNHDA and CDR2 SQIVND (reference sequence). CDR3 nucleotide sequence: TGTGCCAGTAGTATATGGCAAGGGACCCAGTACTTC. Its translation is CASSIWQGTQYF.

This clonotype was picked up many times. V and J are TRBV6-1 and TRBJ2-7; 11 bases line up with TRBD2. The germline V gene has CDR1 MNHNS and CDR2 SASEGT. The CDR3 is 13 amino acids. After removal of 6 bases from V and 6 bases from J, the junction contained 4 bases not matched to a gene. This chain's CDR3 is CASSTSGSSEQYF. The CDR3 DNA is TGTGCCAGCAGCACTAGCGGGAGCAGCGAGCAGTACTTC.

A note on this clonotype: This may come from a read error, since a much larger clone is one base off. V and J are TRBV7-9 and TRBJ2-7, with 14 positions matching TRBD2. This CDR3 has 16 residues. Germline-derived CDR1 and CDR2 are SEHNR and FQNEAQ (reference sequence). This CDR3 is CASGLVGLAGVYEQYF. CDR3 nucleotides: TGTGCCAGCGGCTTGGTGGGACTAGCGGGAGTCTACGAGCAGTACTTC.

Regarding this clonotype: A read error may explain this, as a much larger clone is one base away. The genes are TRBV4-1 and TRBJ2-7; the match to TRBD2 covers 10 bases. V lost 1 base to trimming and J lost 3 bases; unmatched junction nucleotides: 9. Germline V gives CDR1 MGHRA, CDR2 YSYEKL. CDR3 length: 17 amino acids. For the CDR3, the DNA is TGCGCCAGCAGCCAAGCTATCGGGACTAGCGCCATCTACGAGCAGTACTTC. Protein sequence: CASSQAIGTSAIYEQYF.

This clonotype was seen only a few times. A much larger clone lies a single base off, so this may be a read error. The J gene is TRBJ2-7, the V gene TRBV5-4; no definite D call. Germline values: CDR1 SGHNT, CDR2 YYREEE (reference sequence). The V gene lost 0 bases and the J gene lost 6 bases, with 13 bases spanning the gap. The CDR3 covers 14 residues. CDR3 sequence reads: CASSLGPAHIEQYF. The CDR3 bases are TGTGCCAGCAGCTTGGGTCCGGCACACATCGAGCAGTACTTC.

About this clonotype itself: A much larger clonotype is one base distant, so this may be a read error. This chain links TRBV10-3 with TRBJ2-1; TRBD2 matches 7 bases. Germline-derived CDR1 and CDR2 are ENHRY and SYGVKD. The CDR3 totals 15 residues. V shed 5 bases, J shed 7 bases, and the junction held 11 bases outside the gene matches. In DNA, the CDR3 is TGTGCCATCAGTCCCTGGGGCGGGAGTGTGAATGAGCAGTTCTTC. This encodes CAISPWGGSVNEQFF.

This clonotype occurred many times. The gene calls are TRBV6-5 and TRBJ2-3; perhaps TRBD2 as D (5 bases). CDR1 and CDR2 (germline): MNHEY, SVGAGI. Trimming removed 6 bases at V and 1 base at J, with 14 bases between. There are 15 residues in the CDR3. CDR3 sequence (DNA): TGTGCCAGCAGCCCGGCCGGGGTCGGCACAGATACGCAGTATTTT. As protein: CASSPAGVGTDTQYF.

In the case of this clonotype: A much larger clonotype is one base distant, so this may be a read error. CDR3 bases: TGCGCCAGCAGCTTGCTGGGAACGGAGAAACAGACCCAGTACTTC. Protein sequence: CASSLLGTEKQTQYF. V is TRBV5-1 and J is TRBJ2-5; no reliable D call. Germline V gene sequence: CDR1 SGHRS, CDR2 YFSETQ. The CDR3 spans 15 residues. V was trimmed by 1 base and J by 6 bases, leaving 16 bases between them.

This clonotype was counted many times. V is TRBV14 and J is TRBJ2-3; the D is unclear. Germline loops: CDR1 SGHDN, CDR2 FVKESK. The CDR3 has 13 amino acids. V lost 4 bases and J 5 bases, leaving 10 bases between the germline ends. The CDR3 loop reads CASSLRVGDTQYF. The CDR3, as DNA: TGTGCCAGCAGCCTAAGGGTAGGAGATACGCAGTATTTT. The full variable domain, rest sourced from reference TRBV14 and TRBJ2-3, is EAGVTQFPSHSVIEKGQTVTLRCDPISGHDNLYWYRRVMGKEIKFLLHFVKESKQDESGMPNNRFLAERTGGTYSTLKVQPAELEDSGVYFCASSLRVGDTQYFGPGTRLTVL.

In regard to this clonotype: In this CDR3 the conserved last residue, phenylalanine or tryptophan, is missing, so a read error is likely. The limits of the CDR3 on the DNA are not certain, so only TCRdb's listed CDR3 is given. The rearrangement links TRBV10-2 to TRBJ2-1; the table's TRBD2 call for D was not verified on the DNA. The CDR3 is 8 residues long, ends included. CDR1 WSHSY and CDR2 SAAADI come from the germline V gene. The CDR3 loop is CAPERVAG.

The chain recombines TRBV13 with TRBJ1-5, with D possibly being TRBD1 (6 bases). Per germline, CDR1 PRHDT and CDR2 FYEKMQ (reference sequence). CDR3 length: 15 residues. The V end lost 2 bases, the J end lost 5 bases, and 13 bases lay between the germline ends. The CDR3 nucleotides are TGTGCCAGCAGCTTAAGGCAGGGGTTGGATCAGCCCCAGCATTTT. Protein product: CASSLRQGLDQPQHF.

Comments on this clonotype: This may be a read error, as it is one base from a much larger clone. The rearrangement links TRBV5-1 to TRBJ1-5, with a weak D call TRBD1 (6 bases). This CDR3 region has 16 residues. Germline V gene lookup returns CDR1 SGHRS and CDR2 YFSETQ. Here the CDR3 DNA reads TGCGTCAGCAGCTTGGAGGGGGGTTCAGGAAGTCAGCCCCAGCATTTT. The encoded protein is CVSSLEGGSGSQPQHF. The whole variable domain, remainder taken from reference TRBV5-1 and TRBJ1-5, is KAGVTQTPRYLIKTRGQQVTLSCSPISGHRSVSWYQQTPGQGLQFLFEYFSETQRNKGNFPGRFSGRQFSNSRSEMNVSTLELGDSALYLCVSSLEGGSGSQPQHFGDGTRLSIL.